The 2 T cell receptor beta chains in this list originate from one sample, sequenced in a study of blood T cell repertoires in COVID-19. Sequenced by immunoSEQ multiplex PCR; TCRdb stores in-frame clones only, minus some. The sample records about 280,000 clones, 80% to 90% being singletons. The sample was peripheral blood. The source of these receptors is a woman aged 45-60 years who had recovered from COVID-19.

The chain employs TRBV27 and TRBJ2-3; D gene unclear. The ends were cut back, 4 bases at V and 6 bases at J, with 17 bases in the middle. Germline V gives CDR1 MNHEY, CDR2 SMNVEV (reference sequence). The length of the CDR3 is 15 residues. CDR3 sequence reads: CASSSQTGGLDTQYF. Written as DNA, the CDR3 is TGTGCCAGCAGTTCTCAGACCGGCGGTCTGGATACGCAGTATTTT.

V usage is TRBV6-5 and J usage is TRBJ1-2; TRBD1 matches 7 bases. The germline CDR1 and CDR2 sequences are MNHEY and SVGAGI. V dropped 5 bases and J dropped 2; count of bases not matched to a gene: 5. CDR3 length equals 14 residues. CDR3 sequence (DNA): TGTGCCAGCAGTCGACAGGGAACCAACTATGGCTACACCTTC. It specifies CASSRQGTNYGYTF.